Presented here are 6 T cell receptor beta chains from one specimen sequenced in a study of cytomegalovirus exposure and HLA in healthy donors. 13 Jbeta primers and 60 Vbeta primers were used for the PCR. Profiling relied on immunoSEQ multiplex PCR, and the TCRdb table lists in-frame clones only, not all of them. The repertoire holds 200,000 or so clones, with approximately 78% as singletons. Sequencing was performed on PBMCs. The source of these receptors is a male donor in good health and CMV-seronegative.

The rearrangement links TRBV6-6 to TRBJ2-3; tentatively, D is TRBD2 (7 bases). This CDR3 contains 14 residues. Trimming shortened V by 8 bases and J by 6 bases, and 18 bases separated the two germline ends. CDR1 MNHNY and CDR2 SVGAGI come from the germline V gene (reference sequence). The chain's CDR3 is CASGGGGVKDTQYF. DNA of the CDR3: TGTGCCAGCGGTGGGGGGGGCGTCAAGGATACGCAGTATTTT.

The chain has TRBV2 and TRBJ1-1; tentative D call: TRBD1 (6 bases). CDR1 is SNHLY, CDR2 FYNNEI, per germline. The V end lost 8 bases, the J end lost 0 bases, and 10 bases lay between the germline ends. The CDR3 has 13 amino acids. CDR3 coding DNA: TGTGCCAGCGGTACAGGGTTGAACACTGAAGCTTTCTTT. Translation gives CASGTGLNTEAFF.

V gene TRBV6-6 combines with J gene TRBJ1-2; D not resolved. Per the germline V gene, CDR1 is MNHNY and CDR2 is SVGAGI (reference sequence). With 6 bases removed from V and 11 bases from J, the gap between germline ends came to 16 bases. The CDR3 has 12 amino acids. CDR3 protein: CASSSSRSGYTF. The CDR3 DNA follows: TGTGCCAGCAGCTCCTCTCGATCCGGGTACACCTTC.

This clone was recorded a few times. The rearrangement uses TRBV19 and TRBJ1-5; TRBD1 matches at 10 bases. The CDR3 is 17 residues long. The V gene's germline CDR1 is LNHDA and CDR2 SQIVND (reference sequence). V shed 10 bases, J shed 0 bases, and the junction held 12 bases outside the gene matches. CDR3 DNA: TGTGCCACCCAGGCCGGGACAGGGGTCTATAGCAATCAGCCCCAGCATTTT. Translation: CATQAGTGVYSNQPQHF.

The chain is built from TRBV29-1 and TRBJ2-7, with 10 bases matching TRBD2. Germline V CDR1 and CDR2: SQVTM, ANQGSEA. This CDR3 contains 13 residues. V lost 6 bases, J lost 4 bases, and 6 bases stayed unmatched. CDR3: CSVSLAGVYEQYF. The CDR3 DNA follows: TGCAGCGTCTCCCTAGCGGGAGTTTACGAGCAGTACTTC.

For the CDR3, the DNA is TGCGCCAGCAGCTTGGGGGACAGTAGGGGCGCCAAAAACATTCAGTACTTC. Its translation: CASSLGDSRGAKNIQYF. The chain combines TRBV5-1 with TRBJ2-4; 7 bases map to TRBD1. Germline CDR1 is SGHRS and CDR2 is YFSETQ. This CDR3 has 17 residues. The V segment lost 0 bases and the J segment 1 base; nucleotides outside the gene matches: 7.